The T cell receptor beta chain under discussion was sequenced for a study of blood T cells in healthy people across ages. Study-level results: Strong correlation linked observed beta diversity and percent naive T cells.

This clonotype was picked up a small number of times. The antigen remains unidentified. Compared with germline, one end of the junction differs, possibly owing to a read error. A second PCR, run for about 6 to 11 cycles, used a sample-barcoded 5' primer plus a J-beta primer mix. TCRdb re-analysed the 5' RACE reads in MiXCR, keeping a single row per CDR3 protein. The repertoire holds 1.5 million to 2 million distinct CDR3 sequences, about 32% seen once, with about 11% in the top ten. Per germline, CDR1 SGDLS and CDR2 YYNGEE. The CDR3 is 12 amino acids. V usage is TRBV9 and J usage is TRBJ2-1, with D uncertain. Sample: blood. The sequence came from a woman younger than 45 in good health. The DNA for the CDR3 is TGTGCCAACAGCGTAGTAGGTGGGGAGCAGTTCTTC. It is translated as CANSVVGGEQFF.